The 29 T cell receptor beta chains below were found in one sample sequenced in a study of shared clonotypes between healthy human individuals. CD8 cells regarded as naive lacked CD45RO, were positively chosen for CCR7, and omitted terminally differentiated effector memory CD45RA+ cells. The protocol was immunoSEQ multiplex PCR, while the TCRdb copy is restricted to in-frame clones and leaves out a portion. The repertoire holds about 2 million clones, with just under 95% as singletons. Material for sequencing was naive CD8+ T cells sorted from blood. The receptor source for this set is a young man in good health.

CDR3 sequence: CASSPTSGKETQYF. The CDR3, as DNA: TGTGCCAGCAGCCCGACTAGCGGGAAAGAGACCCAGTACTTC. V is TRBV5-4 and J is TRBJ2-5; 11 nucleotides align to TRBD2. Unmatched junction bases numbered 2, after V lost 4 bases and J lost 3 bases. Germline V gene sequence: CDR1 SGHNT, CDR2 YYREEE (reference sequence). The CDR3 spans 14 residues.

The chain recombines TRBV6-6 with TRBJ2-7; D is undetermined. V was clipped by 0 bases and J by 6 bases, with 9 bases between them. CDR3 length: 13 residues. Per the germline V gene, CDR1 is MNHNY and CDR2 is SVGAGI (reference sequence). Written as DNA, the CDR3 is TGTGCCAGCAGTTACTCCGCGGCCGGCGAGCAGTACTTC. Translated: CASSYSAAGEQYF.

The chain couples TRBV19 to TRBJ2-7, with 7 bases fitting TRBD2. With 5 bases clipped from V and 4 bases from J, the junction kept 8 bases outside the gene matches. Looked up from germline, CDR1 is LNHDA and CDR2 is SQIVND (reference sequence). This CDR3 contains 14 residues. The CDR3 reads CASSPAGRGYEQYF. CDR3 DNA sequence: TGTGCCAGTAGTCCTGCGGGGCGGGGGTACGAGCAGTACTTC.

The V and J genes are TRBV18 and TRBJ1-1; 7 bases map to TRBD1. In germline, CDR1 is KGHSH, CDR2 LQKENI. The CDR3 runs to 16 residues. V shed 3 bases, J shed 0 bases, and the junction held 7 bases outside the gene matches. Here the CDR3 reads CASSPTGWVMNTEAFF. CDR3 DNA: TGTGCCAGCTCACCGACAGGGTGGGTCATGAACACTGAAGCTTTCTTT.

The genes are TRBV5-1 and TRBJ2-1; 12 bases are a match to TRBD2. The CDR3 is 18 amino acids. V shed 4 bases and J 0 bases; nucleotides not matched to a gene: 8. CDR1 is SGHRS, CDR2 YFSETQ, per germline. CDR3 sequence: CASSPGLAGIPSYNEQFF. The CDR3 DNA follows: TGCGCCAGCAGCCCCGGACTAGCGGGGATCCCCTCCTACAATGAGCAGTTCTTC.

The V call is TRBV27, the J call TRBJ2-2, with D possibly being TRBD2 (5 bases). V lost 7 bases and J 5 bases, leaving 11 bases between the germline ends. The CDR3 covers 13 residues. Germline assignment: CDR1 MNHEY and CDR2 SMNVEV (reference sequence). The CDR3 DNA sequence: TGTGCCAGCAAAGCACTAGGGACCGGGGAGCTGTTTTTT. Translation gives CASKALGTGELFF.

The rearrangement joins TRBV4-1 to TRBJ2-7, with TRBD1 matching 7 bases. The length of the CDR3 is 17 residues. The J segment lost 1 base and the V segment lost 0 bases, leaving 9 bases of the junction unmatched. Germline V gene data show CDR1 as MGHRA and CDR2 as YSYEKL. As DNA, the CDR3 is TGCGCCAGCAGCCAAGATCGGGACAGTGTCCTTTCCTACGAGCAGTACTTC. As protein: CASSQDRDSVLSYEQYF.

The J gene is TRBJ2-2, the V gene TRBV6-6; a possible D gene is TRBD1 (6 bases). Trimming left V 5 bases short and J 2 bases short, with 12 bases between. CDR3 length: 15 amino acids. The germline gives CDR1 MNHNY, CDR2 SVGAGI (reference sequence). The CDR3 DNA reads as TGTGCCAGCAGTAACCGGGACACTAACACCGGGGAGCTGTTTTTT. Amino acid sequence: CASSNRDTNTGELFF.

With respect to this clone: The sample has other DNA sequences that encode this CDR3 too. The rearrangement joins TRBV27 to TRBJ2-1; D unresolved. Trimming left V 4 bases short and J 0 bases short, with 4 bases between. In germline, CDR1 is MNHEY, CDR2 SMNVEV (reference sequence). The CDR3 runs to 13 residues. The DNA for the CDR3 is TGTGCCAGCAGTTCGCGCTCCTACAATGAGCAGTTCTTC. Its translation: CASSSRSYNEQFF.

This clone was found once. The chain couples TRBV25-1 to TRBJ2-1; 8 positions match TRBD1. The CDR3 totals 14 residues. J lost 2 bases, V lost 3 bases, and 0 bases had no gene match. Per germline, CDR1 MGHDK and CDR2 SYGVNS. The CDR3 coding sequence is TGTGCCAGCAGTGACAGGGGGCCCTACAATGAGCAGTTCTTC. Translating it yields CASSDRGPYNEQFF.

The genes are TRBV6-6 and TRBJ2-7, with 9 bases matching TRBD1. This CDR3 comprises 16 residues. Germline trimming cut 6 bases from V and 3 bases from J; bases unmatched to any gene: 12. In germline, CDR1 is MNHNY, CDR2 SVGAGI (reference sequence). The DNA of the CDR3 is TGTGCCAGCAGCCCCCTGGGACAGGGACAAAACTACGAGCAGTACTTC. Its translation is CASSPLGQGQNYEQYF.

The rearrangement uses TRBV4-1 and TRBJ2-7; tentatively, D is TRBD1 (6 bases). The CDR3 extends over 14 amino acids. Trimming left V 5 bases short and J 5 bases short, with 16 bases between. Germline loops: CDR1 MGHRA, CDR2 YSYEKL. The CDR3 loop reads CASSYEGVFNEQYF. The CDR3 nucleotides are TGCGCCAGCAGCTACGAGGGGGTCTTTAACGAGCAGTACTTC.

As regards this clone: This sample includes further DNA sequences coding for the same CDR3. The CDR3: CASSYGTAEAFF. Here the CDR3 DNA reads TGTGCCAGCAGCTATGGGACAGCTGAAGCTTTCTTT. The chain has TRBV7-9 and TRBJ1-1; 7 nucleotides line up with TRBD1. V lost 4 bases and J lost 6; bases outside the gene matches: 2. The CDR3 is 12 amino acids. CDR1 SEHNR and CDR2 FQNEAQ come from the germline V gene (reference sequence).

The chain links TRBV5-1 to TRBJ2-1, with 12 positions matching TRBD1. Per the germline V gene, CDR1 is SGHRS and CDR2 is YFSETQ. V was clipped by 4 bases and J by 9 bases; unmatched bases: 8. This CDR3 has 15 residues. The CDR3 DNA reads as TGCGCCAGCAGCGATCCGGGACAGGGGGCTATTGAGCAGTTCTTC. Its translation: CASSDPGQGAIEQFF.

As concerns this clone: Other DNA sequences from this sample encode an identical CDR3 as well. In DNA form, the CDR3 reads TGTGCCAGCAGCTTAGGGGGGAGCTACGAGCAGTACTTC. This gives the protein CASSLGGSYEQYF. V gene TRBV13 combines with J gene TRBJ2-7; tentative D call: TRBD2 (5 bases). From germline, CDR1 is PRHDT and CDR2 FYEKMQ (reference sequence). CDR3 size: 13 residues. The V gene lost 0 bases and the J gene lost 3 bases, with 6 bases spanning the gap. Together with reference TRBV13 and TRBJ2-7, the CDR3 gives the full variable domain: AAGVIQSPRHLIKEKRETATLKCYPIPRHDTVYWYQQGPGQDPQFLISFYEKMQSDKGSIPDRFSAQQFSDYHSELNMSSLELGDSALYFCASSLGGSYEQYFGPGTRLTVT.

This clone occurred once. This chain links TRBV6-5 with TRBJ2-1; possibly TRBD2 for D (6 bases). Looked up from germline, CDR1 is MNHEY and CDR2 is SVGAGI. V was clipped by 6 bases and J by 4 bases, with 10 bases between them. The CDR3 consists of 13 residues. Written as DNA, the CDR3 is TGTGCCAGCAGCCCCGGGAGATACAATGAGCAGTTCTTC. Its translation is CASSPGRYNEQFF.

The V and J genes are TRBV9 and TRBJ2-1; 9 positions agree with TRBD2. This CDR3 spans 15 amino acids. Germline trimming cut 0 bases from V and 9 bases from J; bases unmatched to any gene: 7. Germline V gene lookup returns CDR1 SGDLS and CDR2 YYNGEE. The CDR3 DNA sequence: TGTGCCAGCAGCGTAGACGGGACTAGCTGGAGTGAGCAGTTCTTC. Its translation: CASSVDGTSWSEQFF. The variable domain in full, completed from reference TRBV9 and TRBJ2-1, reads DSGVTQTPKHLITATGQRVTLRCSPRSGDLSVYWYQQSLDQGLQFLIQYYNGEERAKGNILERFSAQQFPDLHSELNLSSLELGDSALYFCASSVDGTSWSEQFFGPGTRLTVL.

V usage is TRBV5-1 and J usage is TRBJ1-1; TRBD1 matches 7 bases. This CDR3 is 15 amino acids long. The germline V gene has CDR1 SGHRS and CDR2 YFSETQ. The junction had 8 bases not matched to a gene; V was cut back by 5 bases and J by 1 base. The CDR3 region is CASSPGGTTNTEAFF. CDR3 coding DNA: TGCGCCAGCAGTCCAGGGGGGACCACGAACACTGAAGCTTTCTTT.

The gene calls are TRBV27 and TRBJ2-5, with D maybe TRBD1 (5 bases). The V end lost 6 bases, the J end lost 2 bases, and 10 bases lay between the germline ends. Germline V gene lookup returns CDR1 MNHEY and CDR2 SMNVEV (reference sequence). This CDR3 is built from 13 residues. The CDR3 here is CASSYAGQETQYF. CDR3 in DNA: TGTGCCAGCAGCTACGCAGGGCAAGAGACCCAGTACTTC.

The rearrangement joins TRBV19 to TRBJ1-1; unclear D gene. Germline CDR1 and CDR2: LNHDA and SQIVND (reference sequence). V lost 3 bases, J lost 0 bases, and 8 bases lay in between. This CDR3 has 14 residues. CDR3 protein: CASSITGVNTEAFF. In DNA form, the CDR3 reads TGTGCCAGTAGTATTACCGGGGTGAACACTGAAGCTTTCTTT.

In its sample, this clone was seen once. The J gene is TRBJ1-1, the V gene TRBV6-5; TRBD1 is a possible D gene (5 bases). Deletions cut 2 bases from V and 7 bases from J, with 20 bases between. The CDR3 loop spans 16 amino acids. Germline CDR1 MNHEY, CDR2 SVGAGI. The CDR3 region has the DNA TGTGCCAGCAGTTACGCCTTCCTCTCAGGGCTTAATGAAGCTTTCTTT. Protein sequence: CASSYAFLSGLNEAFF.

The chain links TRBV7-8 to TRBJ1-1; 9 bases line up with TRBD1. The CDR3 loop spans 15 amino acids. Germline assignment: CDR1 SGHVS and CDR2 FQNEAQ. V lost 7 bases, J lost 3 bases, and 9 bases stayed unmatched. The CDR3 coding sequence is TGTGCCAGCAACACCAGGGACAGGGTGTACACTGAAGCTTTCTTT. Encoded protein: CASNTRDRVYTEAFF.

As DNA, the CDR3 is TGTGCCAGCAGCTCTATACAGGCCTCCTATAATTCACCCCTCCACTTT. Residues: CASSSIQASYNSPLHF. The V and J genes are TRBV6-6 and TRBJ1-6, with D possibly being TRBD1 (5 bases). Trimming pared 6 bases from V and 0 bases from J, leaving 12 bases between. The CDR3 loop spans 16 amino acids. The V gene's germline CDR1 is MNHNY and CDR2 SVGAGI (reference sequence).

J is TRBJ2-7 and V is TRBV7-9, with TRBD2 identical over 7 bases. This CDR3 comprises 12 residues. After removal of 6 bases from V and 5 bases from J, the junction contained 4 bases not matched to a gene. The germline V gene has CDR1 SEHNR and CDR2 FQNEAQ (reference sequence). The CDR3 DNA reads TGTGCCAGCAGTTGGACTAGTGACGAGCAGTACTTC. Its translation is CASSWTSDEQYF.

Only one count was recorded for this clone. The rearrangement joins TRBV16 to TRBJ2-2, with D uncertain. CDR3 length: 15 amino acids. The germline V gene has CDR1 KGHSY and CDR2 FQNENV. The ends were cut back, 2 bases at V and 2 bases at J, with 9 bases in the middle. The CDR3 is CASSQNPGNTGELFF. The CDR3 bases are TGTGCCAGCAGCCAAAATCCTGGCAACACCGGGGAGCTGTTTTTT.

This clone was recorded once. V and J are TRBV27 and TRBJ1-2, with 7 positions matching TRBD1. Losses at the gene ends were 3 bases for V and 4 bases for J; bases not matched to a gene: 5. Germline V gives CDR1 MNHEY, CDR2 SMNVEV (reference sequence). The CDR3 runs to 14 residues. The CDR3 sequence is CASSFDGQAYGYTF. CDR3 nucleotides: TGTGCCAGCAGTTTTGACGGACAGGCCTATGGCTACACCTTC.

The chain joins TRBV15 to TRBJ2-1; 8 bases map to TRBD2. Germline V gene data show CDR1 as LNHNV and CDR2 as YYDKDF (reference sequence). This CDR3 comprises 16 residues. Germline trimming cut 3 bases from V and 5 bases from J; bases unmatched to any gene: 9. The chain's CDR3 is CATSRGLEGLDNEQFF. In DNA form, the CDR3 reads TGTGCCACCAGCAGGGGGCTAGAGGGACTAGACAATGAGCAGTTCTTC.

This rearrangement joins TRBV7-9 to TRBJ2-2; tentative D call: TRBD2 (7 bases). The V and J ends lost 4 bases and 6 bases respectively, with 24 bases between them. The CDR3 length is 18 residues. Germline CDR1 reads SEHNR; CDR2 reads FQNEAQ (reference sequence). CDR3 sequence (DNA): TGTGCCAGCAGCTCTAATACGCTTGGGAGGGGGAAAGCCGGGGAGCTGTTTTTT. As protein: CASSSNTLGRGKAGELFF.

Written as DNA, the CDR3 is TGTGCCAGCAGCTCACAGGGGGCCCTTTTCTATGGCTACACCTTC. This codes for CASSSQGALFYGYTF. The chain uses TRBV5-4 and TRBJ1-2; 9 bases fit TRBD1. CDR1 and CDR2 (germline): SGHNT, YYREEE (reference sequence). Trimming at V came to 3 bases and at J to 4 bases, leaving 7 bases not matched to a gene. The CDR3 has 15 amino acids.